What follows is one T cell receptor (beta chain) and its context. The entry originates in a study of blood T cell repertoires in COVID-19. Whole-study context: Donors in the United States, Italy and Spain gave samples during acute or convalescent COVID-19. Nucleic acid was either cDNA or gDNA, and it came from T cells, B-cell-depleted T cells, or PBMCs.

The assay was immunoSEQ multiplex PCR, and TCRdb's table has in-frame clones only and misses some. The sample lists around 170,000 clones, around four fifths seen once, with under 15% in the top ten. The CDR3 length is 16 residues. V was pared by 2 bases and J by 0 bases, with 11 bases between. The sequence came from a man aged 25 to 40 with active or convalescent COVID-19. The rearrangement joins TRBV23-1 to TRBJ2-1; weak D call: TRBD1 (6 bases). TRBV23-1 is an open reading frame whose function is uncertain. Sequencing was performed on peripheral blood. In nucleotides, the CDR3 is TGCGCCAGCAGTCAACGCACAGGGCTCTCCTACAATGAGCAGTTCTTC. Translated, it gives CASSQRTGLSYNEQFF.